Given below is one T cell receptor (beta chain) in context. Its antigen target is currently unknown. No much larger clonotype is one base removed from it; base qualities were not supplied. The record originates from a study of OX40 agonist ivuxolimab in advanced cancers. Describing the broader study: Ivuxolimab, which targeted the costimulatory receptor OX40 (CD134), was an agonistic, fully human IgG2 monoclonal antibody. Intravenous ivuxolimab was administered to patients every 2 weeks at six dose levels: 0.01, 0.1, 0.3, 1.5, 3 and 10 mg/kg. Of the 50 or so patients in dose escalation, 19 had hepatocellular carcinoma, approximately 15 had melanoma, 9 had renal cell carcinoma and 9 had head and neck cancer. A male proportion of 82.7% and a mean age of roughly 55 years, ranging from about 23 to 79, were recorded for the dose-escalation cohort. Prior anti-PD-1, anti-PD-L1 or anti-CTLA-4 therapy was permitted, and checkpoint inhibitors had been received by about 37% of dose-escalation patients. Partial responses were achieved by three dose-escalation patients, of whom one had hepatocellular carcinoma and two had cutaneous melanoma. Peripheral TCRbeta sequencing aimed to test whether ivuxolimab altered TCR sequence diversity and caused clonal T-cell expansion. The paper reports the monotherapy dose-escalation portion (N of about 47 patients) of the phase I ivuxolimab trial. The paper as a whole reports these results and caveats: The antigen specificity of the clonally expanded peripheral T cells was not determined. In partial responders in the 0.1-3.0 mg/kg groups, normalized peripheral clonal expansion was found to be among the lowest, especially among CD8+ T cells. Clonal expansion of both CD4+ and CD8+ blood T cells was observed from baseline to week 6 at doses 0.1 to 3.0 mg/kg. Low levels of normalized T-cell clonal expansion were also seen in some nonresponding patients. On average, CD8+ T cells showed more expanded clones than CD4+ T cells after ivuxolimab.

Genomic DNA was extracted from sorted cells for sequencing of the TCRbeta CDR3 region. The immunoSEQ Assay was used for sequencing of TCRbeta CDR3 regions. Held by TCRdb, this immuneACCESS table contains in-frame sequences only and omits some clones. Under half of the omission traces to an unresolved V gene where checked; the cause of the rest is unknown. The sample profile shows roughly 80,000 clones; roughly 91% of them were found once. About 1.8% of the sample lies in the top ten. Patients with autoimmune disease history or receiving systemic immunosuppression were excluded from the trial. Peripheral blood for TCR sequencing was drawn from every dose cohort at baseline, at cycle 4 day 1 and at cycle 7 day 1. Samples were obtained from an open-label, multicenter, first-in-human phase I dose-escalation trial of ivuxolimab. Adults with locally advanced or metastatic head and neck squamous cell, hepatocellular, melanoma or renal cell carcinoma were enrolled in the trial. CD4+ and CD8+ T cells were sorted separately from peripheral blood before TCR sequencing.

In the germline V gene, CDR1 corresponds to MNHNS and CDR2 to SASEGT. Deletion took 4 bases off V and 0 bases off J, with a span of 8 bases between the germline ends. From its cysteine to its phenylalanine, the CDR3 spans 14 amino acids. The CDR3 DNA has 42 bases and is translated from base 1. In this chain, TRBV6-1 is recombined with TRBJ2-3; TRBD2 is a weak D gene call, 5 bases matching. The receptor was derived from an adult with an advanced solid tumor such as melanoma, head and neck, liver or kidney cancer. The sequencing used CD4+ or CD8+ T cells sorted from blood, collected in a trial of the OX40 agonist ivuxolimab. Read as DNA, the sequence is TGTGCCAGCAGTGTTGAGCGGAGCACAGATACGCAGTATTTT. Translated, it gives CASSVERSTDTQYF.